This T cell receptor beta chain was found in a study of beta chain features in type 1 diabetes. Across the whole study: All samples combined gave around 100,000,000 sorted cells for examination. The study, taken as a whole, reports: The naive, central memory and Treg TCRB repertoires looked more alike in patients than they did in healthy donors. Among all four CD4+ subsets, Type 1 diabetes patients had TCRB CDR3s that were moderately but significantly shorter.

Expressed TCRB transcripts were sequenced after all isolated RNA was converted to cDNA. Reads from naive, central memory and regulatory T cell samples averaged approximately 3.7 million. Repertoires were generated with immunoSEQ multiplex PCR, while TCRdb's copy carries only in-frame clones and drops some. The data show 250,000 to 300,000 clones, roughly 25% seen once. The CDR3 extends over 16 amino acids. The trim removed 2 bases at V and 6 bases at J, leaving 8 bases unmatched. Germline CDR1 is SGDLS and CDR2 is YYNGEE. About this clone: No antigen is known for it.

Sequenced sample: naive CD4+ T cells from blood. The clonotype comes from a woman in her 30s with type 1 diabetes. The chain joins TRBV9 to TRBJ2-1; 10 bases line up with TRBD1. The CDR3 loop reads CASSVTGQGTINEQFF. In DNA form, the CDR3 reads TGTGCCAGCAGCGTGACGGGACAGGGGACGATCAATGAGCAGTTCTTC.